Following are 20 T cell receptor beta chains from one sample sequenced in a study of cytomegalovirus exposure and HLA in healthy donors. The PCR was carried out with 60 Vbeta primers and 13 Jbeta primers. The method was immunoSEQ multiplex PCR; TCRdb's version includes in-frame clones alone and lacks a portion of them. This table holds 100,000 to 150,000 clones. The sample was PBMCs. These receptors were obtained from a man aged 30 to 39 in good health and CMV-seronegative.

The chain uses TRBV28 and TRBJ2-1, with 10 nucleotides matching TRBD2. Germline loops: CDR1 MDHEN, CDR2 SYDVKM. V lost 9 bases, J lost 6 bases, and 14 bases stayed unmatched. This CDR3 has 16 residues. DNA of the CDR3: TGTGCCAGTGGGGCTAGCGGGAGTATGGTGAGCAATGAGCAGTTCTTC. It translates to CASGASGSMVSNEQFF.

The J gene is TRBJ2-3, the V gene TRBV5-4; 9 nucleotides match TRBD1. Trimming cost V 4 bases and J 2 bases; bases outside gene matches: 8. CDR1 is SGHNT and CDR2 is YYREEE in the germline V gene (reference sequence). The CDR3 covers 16 residues. For the CDR3, the DNA is TGTGCCAGCAGCGATGGACAGGGGAGATCCACAGATACGCAGTATTTT. Encoded protein: CASSDGQGRSTDTQYF.

A word on this clone: One junction end does not reproduce the germline sequence, and a read error may be involved. Other DNA variants within this sample encode the same CDR3. The chain couples TRBV7-3 to TRBJ1-1, with 8 bases aligning to TRBD1. CDR3 length equals 14 residues. Germline V CDR1 and CDR2: SGHTA, FQGTGA. CDR3 DNA: TGCGCCAGCAGCTTCGACAGGGGCTCTACTGAAGCTTTCTTT. This gives the protein CASSFDRGSTEAFF.

This rearrangement joins TRBV15 to TRBJ2-3, with 10 bases aligning to TRBD1. The CDR3 runs 16 residues. With 3 bases clipped from V and 6 bases from J, the junction kept 9 bases outside the gene matches. Germline lookup yields CDR1 LNHNV and CDR2 YYDKDF (reference sequence). The CDR3 DNA sequence: TGTGCCACCAGCAGCGGGACAGGGGCCAAGAGGGATACGCAGTATTTT. Amino acids: CATSSGTGAKRDTQYF. Together with reference TRBV15 and TRBJ2-3, the CDR3 gives the full variable domain: DAMVIQNPRYQVTQFGKPVTLSCSQTLNHNVMYWYQQKSSQAPKLLFHYYDKDFNNEADTPDNFQSRRPNTSFCFLDIRSPGLGDTAMYLCATSSGTGAKRDTQYFGPGTRLTVL.

The chain recombines TRBV18 with TRBJ2-2; D unclear. Deletions cut 2 bases from V and 2 bases from J, with 12 bases between. CDR1 and CDR2 (germline): KGHSH, LQKENI. CDR3 length equals 16 residues. DNA of the CDR3: TGTGCCAGCTCACCAGGCCCAATAATTAACACCGGGGAGCTGTTTTTT. Its protein is CASSPGPIINTGELFF.

J is TRBJ2-1 and V is TRBV28; the D gene is possibly TRBD2 (6 bases). The CDR3 is 12 amino acids. CDR1 and CDR2 (germline): MDHEN, SYDVKM. Deletions cut 3 bases from V and 12 bases from J, with 12 bases between. In DNA, the CDR3 is TGTGCCAGCAGTTTGTCGGGAGTTACGCAGTTCTTC. Encoded protein: CASSLSGVTQFF.

This sequence joins TRBV18 and TRBJ1-5, with D hard to call. V was shortened by 2 bases and J by 4 bases, with 9 bases between the two germline ends. Germline CDR1 is KGHSH and CDR2 is LQKENI. CDR3 length equals 14 residues. CDR3 in amino acids: CASSPTGRNQPQHF. The DNA for the CDR3 is TGTGCCAGCTCACCAACGGGGAGAAATCAGCCCCAGCATTTT.

The CDR3 nucleotides read TGTGCCAGCAGTGATGGAACGGGGCCGGGGGGCAATGAGCAGTTCTTC. Its protein product is CASSDGTGPGGNEQFF. This chain joins TRBV2 and TRBJ2-1, with TRBD2 matching over 7 bases. The CDR3 length is 16 residues. Germline V lookup: CDR1 SNHLY, CDR2 FYNNEI. V dropped 3 bases and J dropped 6; count of bases not matched to a gene: 11.

The chain carries TRBV28 and TRBJ2-7; no clear D gene. The germline gives CDR1 MDHEN, CDR2 SYDVKM. The CDR3 runs 14 residues. Trimming cost V 0 bases and J 4 bases, with 10 bases left between them. CDR3 nucleotides: TGTGCCAGCAGTTTATGGGCAAGAATTTACGAGCAGTACTTC. Its protein product is CASSLWARIYEQYF.

This chain links TRBV19 with TRBJ2-3, with unresolved D. This CDR3 contains 15 residues. V was cut by 6 bases and J by 0 bases, with 13 bases left in between. From germline, CDR1 is LNHDA and CDR2 SQIVND (reference sequence). The chain's CDR3 is CASSVDNDSTDTQYF. CDR3 bases: TGTGCCAGTAGCGTTGACAACGACAGCACAGATACGCAGTATTTT.

Here the CDR3 DNA reads TGTGCCAGCAGCGCCACAGGGATTAGCAATCAGCCCCAGCATTTT. Residues: CASSATGISNQPQHF. The chain links TRBV6-6 to TRBJ1-5; D perhaps matches TRBD1 (6 bases). This CDR3 is built from 15 residues. Trimming took 6 bases from V and 0 from J, leaving 12 bases between them. Germline V gene lookup returns CDR1 MNHNY and CDR2 SVGAGI (reference sequence).

Comment on this clone: Additional DNA sequences in this sample encode the identical CDR3. J is TRBJ1-1 and V is TRBV5-1; TRBD1 is a possible D gene (6 bases). The CDR3 length is 14 residues. The V gene's germline CDR1 is SGHRS and CDR2 YFSETQ. Trimming took off 4 bases at V and 0 bases at J, with 10 bases between the two ends. The CDR3 DNA follows: TGCGCCAGCAGCCGCGGACAGCTGAACACTGAAGCTTTCTTT. This codes for CASSRGQLNTEAFF.

The chain is built from TRBV7-9 and TRBJ2-7; no clear D. Germline CDR1 is SEHNR and CDR2 is FQNEAQ (reference sequence). The V end was cut by 1 base, the J end by 3 bases, with 7 bases between. This CDR3 comprises 13 residues. As DNA, the CDR3 is TGTGCCAGCAGCTTAGGTCCCGGCTACGAGCAGTACTTC. This gives the protein CASSLGPGYEQYF.

The chain has TRBV5-6 and TRBJ1-1, with 8 bases lining up with TRBD1. V was pared by 3 bases and J by 5 bases, with 3 bases of the junction left unmatched. Germline V CDR1 and CDR2: SGHDT, YYEEEE. The CDR3 runs to 13 residues. CDR3 loop: CASSYRGNTEAFF. CDR3 DNA: TGTGCCAGCAGCTACAGGGGGAATACTGAAGCTTTCTTT.

The chain combines TRBV11-3 with TRBJ2-1, with 9 bases identical to TRBD2. This CDR3 comprises 15 residues. CDR1 SGHNT and CDR2 YENEEA come from the germline V gene. The V gene end was trimmed by 5 bases and the J gene end by 3 bases; junction bases not matched to a gene: 5. CDR3: CASSPEREVYNEQFF. CDR3 nucleotide sequence: TGTGCCAGCAGCCCGGAGCGGGAGGTCTACAATGAGCAGTTCTTC.

The gene calls are TRBV5-6 and TRBJ2-5; tentative D call: TRBD1 (6 bases). V lost 0 bases and J lost 2, with 8 bases in between. Germline CDR1 reads SGHDT; CDR2 reads YYEEEE. This CDR3 is built from 14 residues. The DNA for the CDR3 is TGTGCCAGCAGCTTGGGGGACATACAAGAGACCCAGTACTTC. Translation: CASSLGDIQETQYF.

The rearrangement links TRBV28 to TRBJ1-1; TRBD1 matches at 7 bases. CDR1 is MDHEN and CDR2 is SYDVKM in the germline V gene. V shed 3 bases and J 1 base; nucleotides not matched to a gene: 5. This CDR3 is 15 amino acids long. The chain's CDR3 is CASSFRGDPNTEAFF. The CDR3, as DNA: TGTGCCAGCAGTTTCAGGGGGGACCCGAACACTGAAGCTTTCTTT.

The gene calls are TRBV25-1 and TRBJ1-2, with D tentatively TRBD1 (6 bases). The CDR3 runs to 14 residues. Per germline, CDR1 MGHDK and CDR2 SYGVNS. The ends were cut back, 4 bases at V and 4 bases at J, with 13 bases in the middle. In DNA form, the CDR3 reads TGTGCCAGCAGTGGTAGGGGGTCAGGCTATGGCTACACCTTC. Amino acid sequence: CASSGRGSGYGYTF.

The rearrangement links TRBV7-2 to TRBJ2-1; possible D gene TRBD2, 6 bases. CDR3 length equals 15 residues. Germline values: CDR1 SGHTA, CDR2 FQGNSA. Trimming removed 3 bases from V and 6 bases from J, with 15 bases in between. Here the CDR3 DNA reads TGTGCCAGCAGCTTTTGGTCTGCGGGGCTCAATGAGCAGTTCTTC. This translates into CASSFWSAGLNEQFF. The variable domain in full, with the rest retrieved from reference TRBV7-2 and TRBJ2-1, is GAGVSQSPSNKVTEKGKDVELRCDPISGHTALYWYRQSLGQGLEFLIYFQGNSAPDKSGLPSDRFSAERTGGSVSTLTIQRTQQEDSAVYLCASSFWSAGLNEQFFGPGTRLTVL.

The V and J genes are TRBV5-6 and TRBJ2-7, with 9 bases lining up with TRBD2. V lost 3 bases to trimming and J lost 2 bases; unmatched junction nucleotides: 6. The CDR3 contains 15 residues. The germline V gene encodes CDR1 SGHDT and CDR2 YYEEEE. The CDR3 protein is CASSSGLASPYEQYF. The CDR3 region has the DNA TGTGCCAGCAGCTCGGGACTAGCCAGCCCCTACGAGCAGTACTTC.